Listed below are T cell receptor beta chains from one sample, sequenced in a study of blood T cell repertoires in COVID-19. Some clones are missing from TCRdb's copy, which holds only in-frame ones; the method was immunoSEQ multiplex PCR. The sample yields some 140,000 clones, around 85% seen once. The specimen sequenced was peripheral blood. Every receptor here comes from a man aged 60 to 75 with COVID-19, enrolled during active disease. Each CDR3 is given with its conserved first and last residue. D genes are given only for firm matches. Expanded clones are given a class, and other clones once, few, many or no size at all.

J gene: TRBJ1-2; clone size: .; V gene: TRBV5-1; D gene: TRBD1; CDR3 protein: CASSAGTGVYGYTF; CDR3 DNA: TGCGCCAGCAGCGCGGGGACAGGGGTCTATGGCTACACCTTC
J gene: TRBJ1-2; clone size: once; V gene: TRBV12-3/TRBV12-4; D gene: .; CDR3 protein: CASTVITGQSYTF; CDR3 DNA: TGTGCCAGCACAGTAATCACAGGCCAAAGCTACACCTTC
J gene: TRBJ1-1; clone size: .; V gene: TRBV2; D gene: .; CDR3 protein: CASSERGQNTEAFF; CDR3 DNA: TGTGCCAGCAGTGAAAGGGGACAGAACACTGAAGCTTTCTTT
J gene: TRBJ1-5; clone size: .; V gene: TRBV27; D gene: .; CDR3 protein: CASRKLGTYQPQHF; CDR3 DNA: TGTGCCAGCAGAAAGCTCGGGACATATCAGCCCCAGCATTTT
J gene: TRBJ2-5; clone size: .; V gene: TRBV5-6; D gene: .; CDR3 protein: CASSRGRGGVETQYF; CDR3 DNA: TGTGCCAGCAGCCGAGGTCGAGGGGGTGTAGAGACCCAGTACTTC
J gene: TRBJ2-7; clone size: .; V gene: TRBV28; D gene: .; CDR3 protein: CASSFTRAPYEQYF; CDR3 DNA: TGTGCCAGCAGTTTCACCAGGGCCCCCTACGAGCAGTACTTC
J gene: TRBJ1-5; clone size: .; V gene: TRBV19; D gene: TRBD1; CDR3 protein: CASSPGTANNQPQHF; CDR3 DNA: TGTGCCAGTAGTCCCGGGACAGCCAACAATCAGCCCCAGCATTTT
J gene: TRBJ1-5; clone size: once; V gene: TRBV18; D gene: .; CDR3 protein: CASSPPGGNQPQHF; CDR3 DNA: TGTGCCAGCTCACCTCCGGGGGGAAATCAGCCCCAGCATTTT
J gene: TRBJ1-2; clone size: .; V gene: TRBV28; D gene: TRBD1; CDR3 protein: CAIQDRIYGYTF; CDR3 DNA: TGTGCCATTCAGGACAGGATCTATGGCTACACCTTC
J gene: TRBJ1-2; clone size: few; V gene: TRBV27; D gene: TRBD1; CDR3 protein: CASRTRDRPYGYTF; CDR3 DNA: TGTGCCAGCAGAACTAGGGACAGGCCTTATGGCTACACCTTC
J gene: TRBJ1-4; clone size: .; V gene: TRBV4-3; D gene: TRBD1; CDR3 protein: CASSQPDREGEKLFF; CDR3 DNA: TGCGCCAGCAGCCAACCGGACAGGGAGGGAGAAAAACTGTTTTTT
J gene: TRBJ1-5; clone size: .; V gene: TRBV6-6; D gene: TRBD1; CDR3 protein: CASSYGQGAGNQPQHF; CDR3 DNA: TGTGCCAGCAGTTACGGACAGGGGGCAGGCAATCAGCCCCAGCATTTT
J gene: TRBJ1-2; clone size: .; V gene: TRBV19; D gene: .; CDR3 protein: CASSISTIPLDYGYTF; CDR3 DNA: TGTGCCAGTAGTATATCGACAATCCCCCTCGACTATGGCTACACCTTC
J gene: TRBJ2-1; clone size: .; V gene: TRBV19; D gene: TRBD2; CDR3 protein: CASSVAGGLSYNEQFF; CDR3 DNA: TGTGCCAGTAGTGTAGCGGGAGGCCTCTCCTACAATGAGCAGTTCTTC
J gene: TRBJ1-2; clone size: .; V gene: TRBV6-5; D gene: TRBD1; CDR3 protein: CASSNTDRGGYGYTF; CDR3 DNA: TGTGCCAGCAGTAACACCGACAGGGGCGGGTATGGCTACACCTTC
J gene: TRBJ1-1; clone size: .; V gene: TRBV6-5; D gene: TRBD1; CDR3 protein: CASSSDRGRGGTEAFF; CDR3 DNA: TGTGCCAGCAGTTCGGACAGGGGGCGCGGGGGCACTGAAGCTTTCTTT
J gene: TRBJ2-7; clone size: .; V gene: TRBV29-1; D gene: .; CDR3 protein: CSVSRGSGGSYEQYF; CDR3 DNA: TGCAGCGTCTCGCGGGGAAGTGGAGGGAGCTACGAGCAGTACTTC
J gene: TRBJ2-7; clone size: few; V gene: TRBV7-3; D gene: .; CDR3 protein: CASSRENGNEQYF; CDR3 DNA: TGTGCCAGCAGCCGAGAAAACGGGAACGAGCAGTACTTC